One and the same sample provided the 3 T cell receptor beta chains below, sequenced in a study of T cell responses to AZD1222 COVID-19 vaccine (dated by TCRdb to 2020 to 2022). The label giving this sample's time point can be read as: baseline before first vaccination. This specimen's treatment or condition label, interpreted: meningococcal conjugate vaccine given as trial control. The library was prepared using the immunoSEQ multiplex PCR assay. Drawn from immuneACCESS, this table holds only the in-frame rearrangements with V and J called that TCRdb kept. Clones are partly lost; checked studies trace under half to an unresolved V gene and leave the rest unexplained. Counted in this sample were about 86,000 clones; about 91% of them appeared once. Clones ranked in the top ten supply 10% to 13% of the sample. The sequencing used peripheral blood, collected on day 0 of MenACWY control vaccination. These receptors came from an adult in good health.

This sequence joins TRBV5-4 and TRBJ1-1; D is unresolved. Germline V gene data show CDR1 as SGHNT and CDR2 as YYREEE (reference sequence). V was cut by 4 bases and J by 10 bases, with 17 bases left in between. The CDR3 contains 13 residues. This CDR3 reads CASSPLSQAAAFF. The CDR3 nucleotides are TGTGCCAGCAGCCCCTTGAGTCAGGCGGCAGCTTTCTTT.

The rearrangement uses TRBV7-8 and TRBJ2-2, with D uncertain. V lost 5 bases to trimming and J lost 1 base, with 17 bases between them. Germline-derived CDR1 and CDR2 are SGHVS and FQNEAQ. This CDR3 is built from 17 residues. CDR3 protein: CASSIDISRRNTGELFF. CDR3 bases: TGTGCCAGCAGCATAGACATTTCCAGGAGGAACACCGGGGAGCTGTTTTTT.

The chain has TRBV4-2 and TRBJ2-3; TRBD1 aligns across 9 bases. Germline CDR1 LGHNA, CDR2 YNFKEQ. The CDR3 totals 14 residues. Losses at the gene ends were 4 bases for V and 4 bases for J; bases not matched to a gene: 3. CDR3 in DNA: TGTGCCAGCAGCCCAACAGGGGGCGCAGATACGCAGTATTTT. It encodes CASSPTGGADTQYF.